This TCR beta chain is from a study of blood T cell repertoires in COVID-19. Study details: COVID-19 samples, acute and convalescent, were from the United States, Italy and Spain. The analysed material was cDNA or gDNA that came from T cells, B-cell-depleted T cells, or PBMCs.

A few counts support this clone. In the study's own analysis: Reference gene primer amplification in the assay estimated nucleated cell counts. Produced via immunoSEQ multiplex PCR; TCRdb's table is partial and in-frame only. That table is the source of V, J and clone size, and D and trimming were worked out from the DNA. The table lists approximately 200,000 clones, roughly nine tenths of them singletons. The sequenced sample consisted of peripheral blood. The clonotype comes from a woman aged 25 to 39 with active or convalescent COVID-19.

The CDR3 DNA follows: TGTGCCAGCAGCGCGGGGACTAGCGCATACAATGAGCAGTTCTTC. Translated, it gives CASSAGTSAYNEQFF. The V and J genes are TRBV7-2 and TRBJ2-1; 10 nucleotides agree with TRBD2. Germline V CDR1 and CDR2: SGHTA, FQGNSA. After removal of 5 bases from V and 4 bases from J, the junction contained 5 bases not matched to a gene. There are 15 residues in the CDR3.